One and the same sample provided the 29 T cell receptor beta chains below, sequenced in a study of blood T cell repertoires in COVID-19. Sequencing was performed with immunoSEQ multiplex PCR; in TCRdb, only in-frame clones are kept and a portion is missing. The profile shows a few hundred thousand clones, over 75% of them singletons. The sample consisted of PBMCs or T cells enriched from blood (not recorded which). These receptors were taken from a man in his thirties or forties who had recovered from COVID-19.

The count of this clone is one. The gene calls are TRBV4-3 and TRBJ1-2, with TRBD1 matching over 11 bases. Germline V gene lookup returns CDR1 LGHNA and CDR2 YSLEER. J lost 5 bases, V lost 1 base, and 9 bases had no gene match. This CDR3 has 17 amino acids. The CDR3 protein is CASSQAGQGAFIYGYTF. In DNA form, the CDR3 reads TGCGCCAGCAGCCAAGCTGGACAGGGGGCGTTTATTTATGGCTACACCTTC.

This CDR3 is CASRMTVTTEKLFF. The CDR3 DNA is TGTGCCAGTAGGATGACAGTCACGACTGAAAAACTGTTTTTT. V usage is TRBV19 and J usage is TRBJ1-4; D is perhaps TRBD1 (5 bases). The CDR3 is 14 residues long. Trimming cost V 6 bases and J 7 bases, with 15 bases left between them. CDR1 and CDR2 (germline): LNHDA, SQIVND (reference sequence).

V and J are TRBV11-2 and TRBJ2-3; maybe TRBD2 (5 bases). There are 14 residues in the CDR3. Germline V gives CDR1 SGHAT, CDR2 FQNNGV. V was shortened by 1 base and J by 0 bases, with 5 bases between the two germline ends. The CDR3 here is CASSLGGSTDTQYF. The CDR3 DNA reads as TGTGCCAGCAGCTTAGGAGGGAGCACAGATACGCAGTATTTT.

The chain joins TRBV2 to TRBJ1-5; TRBD1 matches 8 bases. Germline V CDR1 and CDR2: SNHLY, FYNNEI. This CDR3 region has 14 residues. The trim removed 6 bases at V and 6 bases at J, leaving 7 bases unmatched. For the CDR3, the DNA is TGTGCCAGCAGCCAACAGGGGGGGATTCAGCCCCAGCATTTT. It translates to CASSQQGGIQPQHF.

The table lists this clone with a count of one. The gene calls are TRBV6-5 and TRBJ1-2, with 10 bases matching TRBD1. The CDR3 has 15 residues. In germline, CDR1 is MNHEY, CDR2 SVGAGI. J was trimmed by 2 bases and V by 0 bases; bases with no gene match: 0. The CDR3: CASSYSDRGNYGYTF. As DNA, the CDR3 is TGTGCCAGCAGTTACTCGGACAGGGGGAACTATGGCTACACCTTC.

This chain links TRBV2 with TRBJ1-2; 8 bases fit TRBD1. Germline CDR1 is SNHLY and CDR2 is FYNNEI. This CDR3 region has 13 residues. V shed 7 bases and J 4 bases; nucleotides not matched to a gene: 5. The CDR3 region has the DNA TGTGCCAGCAAATCAGGGGGCGGCTATGGCTACACCTTC. Its translation is CASKSGGGYGYTF.

The gene calls are TRBV18 and TRBJ1-6; D is perhaps TRBD1 (5 bases). CDR3 length equals 18 residues. CDR1 KGHSH and CDR2 LQKENI come from the germline V gene. V lost 3 bases and J 5 bases, leaving 20 bases between the germline ends. CDR3 amino acids: CASSPGGVRLEDNSPLHF. The CDR3 nucleotides read TGTGCCAGCTCACCGGGGGGGGTGAGATTGGAAGATAATTCACCCCTCCACTTT. The full variable domain, rest sourced from reference TRBV18 and TRBJ1-6, is NAGVMQNPRHLVRRRGQEARLRCSPMKGHSHVYWYRQLPEEGLKFMVYLQKENIIDESGMPKERFSAEFPKEGPSILRIQQVVRGDSAAYFCASSPGGVRLEDNSPLHFGNGTRLTVT.

V gene TRBV7-3 combines with J gene TRBJ2-1; 8 nucleotides match TRBD2. Per the germline V gene, CDR1 is SGHTA and CDR2 is FQGTGA. This CDR3 is 13 amino acids long. With 8 bases clipped from V and 7 bases from J, the junction kept 7 bases outside the gene matches. The CDR3 here is CASGRGAGNEQFF. The CDR3 nucleotides are TGTGCCAGCGGGCGGGGGGCCGGTAATGAGCAGTTCTTC.

This clone has a single count. The rearrangement joins TRBV7-3 to TRBJ2-6; tentative D call: TRBD2 (5 bases). Trimming removed 5 bases at V and 1 base at J, with 15 bases between. Germline V gene sequence: CDR1 SGHTA, CDR2 FQGTGA. The CDR3 loop spans 17 amino acids. The CDR3 bases are TGTGCCAGCAGCCAATTCCTGTCGGGGTCTGGGGCCAACGTCCTGACTTTC. This translates into CASSQFLSGSGANVLTF.

J is TRBJ2-2 and V is TRBV6-4; D perhaps matches TRBD2 (6 bases). This CDR3 region has 15 residues. Per the germline V gene, CDR1 is MRHNA and CDR2 is SNTAGT. Between the trimmed V and J ends, which lost 0 bases and 1 base, there was a span of 6 bases. The CDR3 nucleotides are TGTGCCAGCAGTGACTCGGGGGGGAACACCGGGGAGCTGTTTTTT. It yields the protein CASSDSGGNTGELFF.

The chain employs TRBV5-6 and TRBJ1-1, with D possibly being TRBD1 (6 bases). The V gene lost 4 bases and the J gene lost 5 bases, with 12 bases spanning the gap. This CDR3 spans 13 amino acids. The germline gives CDR1 SGHDT, CDR2 YYEEEE. CDR3 in amino acids: CASSGTWGTEAFF. The DNA for the CDR3 is TGTGCCAGCAGCGGGACATGGGGAACTGAAGCTTTCTTT.

V gene TRBV2 combines with J gene TRBJ2-7, with 11 positions matching TRBD2. This CDR3 spans 15 amino acids. Germline V lookup: CDR1 SNHLY, CDR2 FYNNEI. Trimming at V came to 5 bases and at J to 0 bases, leaving 3 bases not matched to a gene. The CDR3 DNA is TGTGCCAGCAGTTTAGCGGGGGGGAACTCCTACGAGCAGTACTTC. It encodes CASSLAGGNSYEQYF.

CDR3 nucleotides: TGCGCCAGCAGCCAAGAACTGATGGTGAATGAGCAGTTCTTC. This sequence encodes CASSQELMVNEQFF. The V call is TRBV4-3, the J call TRBJ2-1; no clear D gene. V lost 0 bases, J lost 7 bases, and 10 bases lay in between. The CDR3 contains 14 residues. Germline V gene data show CDR1 as LGHNA and CDR2 as YSLEER.

The V gene is TRBV3-1 (or the pseudogene TRBV3-2), the J gene TRBJ2-1; TRBD2 matches 14 bases. This CDR3 comprises 20 residues. Germline trimming cut 0 bases from V and 5 bases from J; bases unmatched to any gene: 12. Germline V gene sequence: CDR1 LGHDT, CDR2 YNNKEL (reference sequence). The CDR3 coding sequence is TGTGCCAGCAGCCAAGACAGTAACTACGGACTAGCGGGGGGACACAATGAGCAGTTCTTC. This translates into CASSQDSNYGLAGGHNEQFF.

This clone was counted between two and nine times. V gene TRBV7-9 combines with J gene TRBJ1-2; D not resolved. The CDR3 extends over 13 amino acids. Trimming took off 2 bases at V and 6 bases at J, with 10 bases between the two ends. In germline, CDR1 is SEHNR, CDR2 FQNEAQ (reference sequence). CDR3 in amino acids: CASSLRGSDGYTF. CDR3 in DNA: TGTGCCAGCAGCTTACGAGGGTCTGATGGCTACACCTTC.

The chain recombines TRBV9 with TRBJ2-3; 8 bases fit TRBD2. Germline CDR1 reads SGDLS; CDR2 reads YYNGEE. J was trimmed by 2 bases and V by 1 base; bases with no gene match: 12. This CDR3 contains 18 residues. This CDR3 reads CASSVSGGSGVFTDTQYF. The DNA of the CDR3 is TGTGCCAGCAGCGTAAGTGGTGGTAGCGGGGTGTTCACAGATACGCAGTATTTT.

This clone was counted only a few times. This chain links TRBV6-5 with TRBJ1-6, with D perhaps matching TRBD1 (5 bases). This CDR3 spans 15 amino acids. The V end lost 6 bases, the J end lost 6 bases, and 15 bases lay between the germline ends. Looked up from germline, CDR1 is MNHEY and CDR2 is SVGAGI. The chain's CDR3 is CASSPGGGTNSPLHF. The CDR3 DNA is TGTGCCAGCAGCCCCGGCGGGGGAACTAATTCACCCCTCCACTTT.

The chain has TRBV7-2 and TRBJ2-7; TRBD1 matches at 7 bases. CDR1 is SGHTA and CDR2 is FQGNSA in the germline V gene. V shed 4 bases and J 3 bases; nucleotides not matched to a gene: 9. This CDR3 has 15 amino acids. CDR3 amino acids: CASSYTGTVNYEQYF. CDR3 DNA sequence: TGTGCCAGCAGCTACACCGGGACAGTTAACTACGAGCAGTACTTC.

The chain uses TRBV6-5 and TRBJ1-1; D unclear. The CDR3 runs 14 residues. V shed 6 bases and J shed 3 bases, with 14 bases lying between them. Germline-derived CDR1 and CDR2 are MNHEY and SVGAGI. The CDR3 here is CASRRDPQDTEAFF. The CDR3 region has the DNA TGTGCCAGCAGGCGAGACCCCCAGGACACTGAAGCTTTCTTT.

The chain links TRBV7-2 to TRBJ1-4; D gene uncertain. The V gene's germline CDR1 is SGHTA and CDR2 FQGNSA. This CDR3 is 14 amino acids long. V shed 1 base and J shed 5 bases, with 8 bases lying between them. The CDR3 reads CASSLDGSNEKLFF. The CDR3 DNA sequence: TGTGCCAGCAGCTTAGACGGGAGCAATGAAAAACTGTTTTTT.

The chain is built from TRBV6-4 and TRBJ2-1; 13 bases map to TRBD2. CDR3 size: 14 residues. The germline V gene has CDR1 MRHNA and CDR2 SNTAGT. With 4 bases clipped from V and 6 bases from J, the junction kept 0 bases outside the gene matches. CDR3 coding DNA: TGTGCCAGCAGTGGACTAGCGGGGGGCAATGAGCAGTTCTTC. It yields the protein CASSGLAGGNEQFF.

The chain couples TRBV23-1 to TRBJ1-2; D may be TRBD1 (5 bases). TRBV23-1 is given ORF status, its function remaining uncertain. This CDR3 region has 14 residues. The ends were cut back, 6 bases at V and 0 bases at J, with 11 bases in the middle. The CDR3 DNA reads as TGCGCCAGCAGGGGGGGTCACCCTAACTATGGCTACACCTTC. This encodes CASRGGHPNYGYTF.

The chain is built from TRBV4-3 and TRBJ1-4; the match to TRBD1 covers 9 bases. This CDR3 spans 16 amino acids. The germline V gene has CDR1 LGHNA and CDR2 YSLEER. Trimming took 0 bases from V and 8 from J; bases not matched to a gene: 7. The CDR3 sequence: CASSQDAGQGGEKLFF. The CDR3 nucleotides are TGCGCCAGCAGCCAAGATGCGGGACAGGGTGGGGAAAAACTGTTTTTT.

The chain is built from TRBV29-1 and TRBJ1-1; possibly TRBD1 for D (5 bases). V was pared by 5 bases and J by 4 bases, with 11 bases between. The CDR3 is made up of 12 amino acids. The germline CDR1 and CDR2 sequences are SQVTM and ANQGSEA. The CDR3 bases are TGCAGCGTTTTACCCGGGGGCACTGAAGCTTTCTTT. Translation gives CSVLPGGTEAFF. Looking up the rest from reference TRBV29-1 and TRBJ1-1 gives the full variable domain: SAVISQKPSRDICQRGTSLTIQCQVDSQVTMMFWYRQQPGQSLTLIATANQGSEATYESGFVIDKFPISRPNLTFSTLTVSNMSPEDSSIYLCSVLPGGTEAFFGQGTRLTVV.

V gene TRBV29-1 combines with J gene TRBJ1-2; perhaps TRBD1 as D (5 bases). The V gene's germline CDR1 is SQVTM and CDR2 ANQGSEA. V dropped 3 bases and J dropped 6 bases, with 14 bases sitting between them. CDR3 size: 13 residues. Written as DNA, the CDR3 is TGCAGCGTTGATCGGGGGACGGAGAATGGCTACACCTTC. This translates into CSVDRGTENGYTF.

This chain joins TRBV18 and TRBJ2-5, with D perhaps matching TRBD1 (6 bases). The germline gives CDR1 KGHSH, CDR2 LQKENI. This CDR3 spans 16 amino acids. Trimming pared 6 bases from V and 2 bases from J, leaving 19 bases between. CDR3 sequence reads: CASSPNVRTAQETQYF. The CDR3 coding sequence is TGTGCCAGCTCGCCAAACGTCCGGACAGCTCAAGAGACCCAGTACTTC.

The gene calls are TRBV18 and TRBJ1-2, with TRBD1 as a possible D gene (6 bases). CDR3 size: 15 residues. From germline, CDR1 is KGHSH and CDR2 LQKENI. Trimming stripped 2 bases from V and 8 bases from J, with 18 bases between. Here the CDR3 reads CASSPYSTGKEGYTF. The CDR3 coding sequence is TGTGCCAGCTCACCATATTCGACAGGAAAGGAAGGCTACACCTTC.

This chain joins TRBV6-1 and TRBJ1-4, with 10 bases lining up with TRBD1. Looked up from germline, CDR1 is MNHNS and CDR2 is SASEGT. The CDR3 contains 20 residues. The V and J ends lost 4 bases and 0 bases, in that order; junction bases with no gene match: 14. CDR3 nucleotides: TGTGCCAGCAGTGCCAAGACAGGGGGCTATATACTGGCAACTAATGAAAAACTGTTTTTT. It is translated as CASSAKTGGYILATNEKLFF.

V gene TRBV18 combines with J gene TRBJ2-1; D perhaps matches TRBD2 (6 bases). V lost 3 bases, J lost 0 bases, and 12 bases lay in between. The CDR3 is made up of 16 amino acids. CDR1 is KGHSH, CDR2 LQKENI, per germline. CDR3 nucleotide sequence: TGTGCCAGCTCACCGTTTTCCGGGAGCTCCTACAATGAGCAGTTCTTC. Its translation is CASSPFSGSSYNEQFF.